This T cell receptor beta chain originates from a study of cytomegalovirus exposure and HLA in healthy donors. The table lists this clone with a few counts. The PCR used 60 Vbeta and 13 Jbeta primers. Sequenced by immunoSEQ multiplex PCR; TCRdb stores in-frame clones only, minus some. In the table there are hundreds of thousands of clones, about 80% of which are singletons. V lost 5 bases and J lost 7; bases outside the gene matches: 5. Per germline, CDR1 MDHEN and CDR2 SYDVKM. The CDR3 covers 13 residues. The origin of this receptor is a woman aged 40 to 50 in good health and CMV-seronegative. The chain couples TRBV28 to TRBJ2-1; 7 bases align to TRBD2. Sequences were obtained from PBMCs. The CDR3 region is CASSPDSGNEQFF. In DNA form, the CDR3 reads TGTGCCAGCAGTCCCGATAGCGGGAATGAGCAGTTCTTC.